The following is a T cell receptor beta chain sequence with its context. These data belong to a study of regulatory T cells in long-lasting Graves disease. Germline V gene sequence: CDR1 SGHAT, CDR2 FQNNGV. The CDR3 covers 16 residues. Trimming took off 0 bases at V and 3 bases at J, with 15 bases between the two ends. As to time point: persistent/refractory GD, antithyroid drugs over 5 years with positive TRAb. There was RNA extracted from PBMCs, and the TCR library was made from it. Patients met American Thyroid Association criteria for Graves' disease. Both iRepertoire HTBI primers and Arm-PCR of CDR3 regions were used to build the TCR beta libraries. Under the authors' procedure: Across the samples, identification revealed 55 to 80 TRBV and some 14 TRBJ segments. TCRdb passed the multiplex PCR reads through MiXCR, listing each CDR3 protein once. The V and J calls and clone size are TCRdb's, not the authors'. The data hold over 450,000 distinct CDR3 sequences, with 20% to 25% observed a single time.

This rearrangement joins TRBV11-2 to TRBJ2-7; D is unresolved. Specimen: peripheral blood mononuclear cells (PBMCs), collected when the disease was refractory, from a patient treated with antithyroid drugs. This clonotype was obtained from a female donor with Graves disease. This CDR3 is CASSLDALAELYEQYF. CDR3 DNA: TGTGCCAGCAGCTTAGATGCGTTGGCAGAACTCTACGAGCAGTACTTC.